The 8 T cell receptor beta chains listed next were all sequenced from one sample in a study of molecular identifiers for immune sequencing clone quantification. TCRdb reprocessed the PCR reads via MiXCR and lists one record per CDR3 protein. The sample contains approximately 500,000 distinct CDR3 sequences, roughly 24% of which appear only once. The material sequenced was naive CD8+ T cells from blood, with Jurkat cell RNA spiked in. Specified subset: FACS-sorted CD8+CD4-CCR7+CD45RA+ naive T cells. The receptors stem from a human donor in good health. Some libraries in this study had Jurkat cell RNA spiked in.

This clonotype was observed a handful of times. CDR3 coding DNA: TGTGCCATCAGTGAGGAGAAACAGGCCTACACTGAAGCTTTCTTT. As protein: CAISEEKQAYTEAFF. The chain links TRBV10-3 to TRBJ1-1, with D maybe TRBD1 (5 bases). Germline V lookup: CDR1 ENHRY, CDR2 SYGVKD. V gave up 2 bases and J gave up 3 bases, with 13 bases separating them. This CDR3 region has 15 residues.

This clonotype was observed at least ten times. V and J are TRBV7-9 and TRBJ1-5; 7 bases fit TRBD1. The CDR3 length is 15 residues. CDR1 is SEHNR, CDR2 FQNEAQ, per germline (reference sequence). J was trimmed by 5 bases and V by 5 bases; bases with no gene match: 9. The CDR3 DNA sequence: TGTGCCAGCAGCCCGACAGGGCACGACCATCAGCCCCAGCATTTT. Translating gives CASSPTGHDHQPQHF.

This clonotype occurred many times. The genes are TRBV7-2 and TRBJ2-7, with 8 positions matching TRBD2. Unmatched junction bases numbered 6, after V lost 3 bases and J lost 5 bases. CDR3 size: 14 residues. The germline gives CDR1 SGHTA, CDR2 FQGNSA. The CDR3 sequence: CASSLGGGSHEQYF. The CDR3 DNA sequence: TGTGCCAGCAGCTTGGGCGGGGGGTCCCACGAGCAGTACTTC. The full variable domain, in which reference TRBV7-2 and TRBJ2-7 provide the parts outside the CDR3, is GAGVSQSPSNKVTEKGKDVELRCDPISGHTALYWYRQSLGQGLEFLIYFQGNSAPDKSGLPSDRFSAERTGGSVSTLTIQRTQQEDSAVYLCASSLGGGSHEQYFGPGTRLTVT.

As for this clonotype: It may be a read error: a sequence one base away is much more abundant. The chain is built from TRBV6-5 and TRBJ2-7; D remains unclear. Trimming removed 5 bases from V and 4 bases from J, with 21 bases in between. CDR3 length: 16 residues. Per the germline V gene, CDR1 is MNHEY and CDR2 is SVGAGI. The CDR3 loop is CASSHNADHTLYEQYF. The CDR3 DNA follows: TGTGCCAGCAGTCACAATGCAGATCATACTTTATACGAGCAGTACTTC.

Of note for this clonotype: This could be a read error, since a much larger clone is one nucleotide away. The chain is built from TRBV27 and TRBJ1-1; 7 bases line up with TRBD1. CDR3 length: 14 amino acids. In germline, CDR1 is MNHEY, CDR2 SMNVEV (reference sequence). This CDR3 reads CASSPYRDRTGAFF. As DNA, the CDR3 is TGTGCCAGCAGTCCATACCGGGACAGAACTGGAGCTTTCTTT.

In its sample, this clonotype was seen a few times. V usage is TRBV7-9 and J usage is TRBJ1-3; D is perhaps TRBD1 (6 bases). The CDR3 spans 16 residues. The V and J ends lost 7 bases and 1 base respectively, with 17 bases between them. Germline loops: CDR1 SEHNR, CDR2 FQNEAQ (reference sequence). The CDR3: CASKGGLALSGNTIYF. CDR3 coding DNA: TGTGCCAGCAAGGGGGGTCTTGCCCTATCTGGAAACACCATATATTTT.

At least ten counts were recorded for this clonotype. The chain links TRBV13 to TRBJ2-3, with 7 bases that match TRBD2. CDR3 length: 16 amino acids. The V gene end was trimmed by 1 base and the J gene end by 1 base; junction bases not matched to a gene: 5. Germline CDR1 and CDR2: PRHDT and FYEKMQ (reference sequence). CDR3 nucleotides: TGTGCCAGCAGCTTAGAGCGGCTAGCGGGCACAGATACGCAGTATTTT. It specifies CASSLERLAGTDTQYF.

This chain uses TRBV30 with TRBJ1-5; D may be TRBD1 (6 bases). CDR1 is GTSNPN, CDR2 SVGIG, per germline (reference sequence). The CDR3 spans 13 residues. Trimming took off 5 bases at V and 3 bases at J, with 11 bases between the two ends. In DNA form, the CDR3 reads TGTGCCTGGGGGGACAACCACAATCAGCCCCAGCATTTT. This codes for CAWGDNHNQPQHF.